These 12 T cell receptor beta chains came from one sample sequenced in a study of radiation and T cells in renal cell carcinoma. Time point defined: blood 2 weeks post-SBRT. As to treatment: 15 Gy SBRT to primary tumor, nephrectomy 4 weeks later. Some clones are missing from TCRdb's copy, which holds only in-frame ones; the method was immunoSEQ multiplex PCR. This table has roughly 78,000 clones, roughly 82% appearing once. Sequencing used blood, obtained from a patient whose treatment included radiotherapy and nephrectomy. All receptors come from a man in his sixties with renal cell carcinoma.

The V and J genes are TRBV29-1 and TRBJ2-7, with TRBD2 matching 10 bases. Germline V CDR1 and CDR2: SQVTM, ANQGSEA. CDR3 length: 17 residues. The J segment lost 1 base and the V segment lost 4 bases, leaving 13 bases of the junction unmatched. CDR3 loop: CSVAGTSAMSLSYEQYF. Here the CDR3 DNA reads TGCAGCGTTGCAGGGACTAGCGCCATGTCTCTGTCCTACGAGCAGTACTTC.

This chain uses TRBV10-2 with TRBJ2-1; tentative D call: TRBD2 (6 bases). The CDR3 length is 15 residues. Trimming stripped 7 bases from V and 0 bases from J, with 13 bases between. Germline CDR1 and CDR2: WSHSY and SAAADI. The CDR3 bases are TGCGCCAGCACCGAAGCGGGCCTCTCCTACAATGAGCAGTTCTTC. Encoded protein: CASTEAGLSYNEQFF.

This chain joins TRBV13 and TRBJ1-1; D is unresolved. V was clipped by 0 bases and J by 10 bases, with 12 bases between them. The germline V gene has CDR1 PRHDT and CDR2 FYEKMQ (reference sequence). The CDR3 consists of 13 residues. CDR3 sequence: CASSLGRLVLAFF. CDR3 DNA sequence: TGTGCCAGCAGCTTAGGCCGGCTGGTGTTAGCTTTCTTT.

This clone was found once. V usage is TRBV6-1 and J usage is TRBJ2-7; D not certain. Germline CDR1 and CDR2: MNHNS and SASEGT. V lost 7 bases, J lost 3 bases, and 10 bases lay in between. The CDR3 length is 12 residues. The CDR3 spells CASMPDFYEQYF. CDR3 DNA sequence: TGTGCCAGCATGCCCGACTTCTACGAGCAGTACTTC.

V usage is TRBV9 and J usage is TRBJ2-1; no definite D call. The CDR3 spans 15 residues. Germline V lookup: CDR1 SGDLS, CDR2 YYNGEE. V was trimmed by 4 bases and J by 6 bases, leaving 17 bases between them. The CDR3 DNA sequence: TGTGCCAGCAGCCCGGGCAGCCCCGTCGGCAATGAGCAGTTCTTC. This gives the protein CASSPGSPVGNEQFF.

The J gene is TRBJ2-5, the V gene TRBV27; perhaps TRBD2 as D (6 bases). The V end was cut by 10 bases, the J end by 0 bases, with 15 bases between. The CDR3 has 14 residues. Germline V gene sequence: CDR1 MNHEY, CDR2 SMNVEV (reference sequence). The CDR3 coding sequence is TGTGCCACCTCGCTCTTAGCGGACCAAGAGACCCAGTACTTC. This encodes CATSLLADQETQYF.

The chain links TRBV7-2 to TRBJ1-4; no firm D call. Germline V CDR1 and CDR2: SGHTA, FQGNSA. The CDR3 spans 12 residues. Trimming took off 1 base at V and 7 bases at J, with 4 bases between the two ends. In nucleotides, the CDR3 is TGTGCCAGCAGCTTAGATGGTGAAAAACTGTTTTTT. This codes for CASSLDGEKLFF.

In this sample, this clone turned up once. This chain's CDR3 is CSVEPISGWEGDRGDTQYF. In nucleotides, the CDR3 is TGCAGCGTTGAGCCCATATCAGGATGGGAGGGAGATCGGGGAGATACGCAGTATTTT. This sequence joins TRBV29-1 and TRBJ2-3; TRBD2 matches 7 bases. Germline values: CDR1 SQVTM, CDR2 ANQGSEA. This CDR3 contains 19 residues. With 3 bases clipped from V and 5 bases from J, the junction kept 23 bases outside the gene matches.

This sequence joins TRBV7-2 and TRBJ2-2, with D unresolved. Trimming took off 4 bases at V and 3 bases at J, with 18 bases between the two ends. Looked up from germline, CDR1 is SGHTA and CDR2 is FQGNSA. CDR3 length: 17 residues. The CDR3: CASSSRTGHSYTGELFF. CDR3 nucleotide sequence: TGTGCCAGCAGCTCCCGTACGGGTCACTCGTACACCGGGGAGCTGTTTTTT.

This rearrangement joins TRBV30 to TRBJ1-5; no definite D call. The ends were cut back, 0 bases at V and 2 bases at J, with 8 bases in the middle. Germline assignment: CDR1 GTSNPN and CDR2 SVGIG (reference sequence). The CDR3 length is 14 residues. CDR3 in amino acids: CAWSVDGGNQPQHF. CDR3 nucleotides: TGTGCCTGGAGTGTAGATGGGGGCAATCAGCCCCAGCATTTT.

CDR3 sequence reads: CASSYGSGAGGYTF. CDR3 bases: TGTGCCAGCAGTTACGGGTCGGGGGCAGGTGGCTACACCTTC. The genes are TRBV6-6 and TRBJ1-2; the D gene is possibly TRBD1 (6 bases). Trimming shortened V by 2 bases and J by 7 bases, and 14 bases separated the two germline ends. Germline CDR1 MNHNY, CDR2 SVGAGI (reference sequence). This CDR3 region has 14 residues.

This sequence joins TRBV4-3 and TRBJ2-1; 9 bases are a match to TRBD2. Germline loops: CDR1 LGHNA, CDR2 YSLEER. The CDR3 loop spans 14 amino acids. Trimming at V came to 4 bases and at J to 9 bases, leaving 7 bases not matched to a gene. CDR3 bases: TGCGCCAGCAGCCGGAGACTAGCGGACCTTGAGCAGTTCTTC. Translation gives CASSRRLADLEQFF.